These T cell receptor beta chains were read from a single sample in a study of blood T cell repertoires in COVID-19. Method: immunoSEQ multiplex PCR; TCRdb's copy keeps in-frame clones and lacks some. The sample lists 540,000 or so clones, roughly nine tenths occurring once. The sample consisted of peripheral blood. All receptors derive from a woman aged 45-60 years with COVID-19, enrolled during active disease. Each CDR3 is given with its conserved first and last residue. D genes are given only for firm matches. A clone size is listed for some rows: how often the clone was seen (once, few, many), or a class if it is expanded.

clone_size j_call d_call v_call cdr3_length cdr3_aa cdr3_nt
. TRBJ1-2 . TRBV30 13 CAWSVGGGYGYTF TGTGCCTGGAGTGTCGGCGGAGGCTATGGCTACACCTTC
. TRBJ1-2 TRBD1 TRBV29-1 13 CSVEGQGGYGYTF TGCAGCGTTGAAGGGCAGGGGGGCTATGGCTACACCTTC
. TRBJ1-6 TRBD1 TRBV30 14 CARSPGTGNSPLHF TGTGCCCGTTCACCCGGGACAGGGAATTCACCCCTCCACTTT
. TRBJ1-6 . TRBV9 16 CASSVAGETANSPLHF TGTGCCAGCAGCGTAGCTGGTGAGACAGCTAATTCACCCCTCCACTTT
. TRBJ2-1 TRBD1 TRBV27 15 CASSLDRGGYNEQFF TGTGCCAGCAGTTTGGACAGGGGAGGCTACAATGAGCAGTTCTTC
. TRBJ2-2 . TRBV7-2 15 CASSETRANTGELFF TGTGCCAGCAGCGAAACTAGGGCCAACACCGGGGAGCTGTTTTTT
. TRBJ2-7 TRBD2 TRBV29-1 14 CSVDPGLPPYEQYF TGCAGCGTCGATCCGGGACTACCACCCTACGAGCAGTACTTC
. TRBJ1-1 . TRBV29-1 12 CSVGAGNTEAFF TGCAGCGTTGGGGCAGGGAACACTGAAGCTTTCTTT
once TRBJ2-2 . TRBV20-1 14 CSASRGANTGELFF TGCAGTGCTAGTCGGGGGGCAAACACCGGGGAGCTGTTTTTT
. TRBJ1-1 . TRBV6-5 11 CASRSGGEAFF TGTGCCAGCAGGTCGGGAGGTGAAGCTTTCTTT
once TRBJ2-4 TRBD1 TRBV18 16 CASSTGTGSRENIQYF TGTGCCAGCTCAACCGGGACAGGGTCCAGAGAAAACATTCAGTACTTC
. TRBJ1-5 . TRBV27 13 CASSLYLNQPQHF TGTGCCAGCAGTCTCTACTTGAATCAGCCCCAGCATTTT
few TRBJ1-4 . TRBV2 16 CASSVFGTSFNEKLFF TGTGCCAGCAGTGTATTCGGGACATCGTTTAATGAAAAACTGTTTTTT
. TRBJ2-2 . TRBV10-3 18 CAISENSRAGQDTGELFF TGTGCCATCAGTGAGAACAGTCGGGCAGGGCAGGACACCGGGGAGCTGTTTTTT